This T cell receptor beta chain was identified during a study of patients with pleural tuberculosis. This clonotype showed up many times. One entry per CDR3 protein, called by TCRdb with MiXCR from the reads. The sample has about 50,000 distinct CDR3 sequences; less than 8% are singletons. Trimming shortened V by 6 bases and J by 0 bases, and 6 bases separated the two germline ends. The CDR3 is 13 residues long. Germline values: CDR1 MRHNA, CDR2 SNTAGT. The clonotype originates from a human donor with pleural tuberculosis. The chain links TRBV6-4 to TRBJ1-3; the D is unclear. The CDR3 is CASRDRSGNTIYF. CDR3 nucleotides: TGTGCCAGCAGGGACCGCTCTGGAAACACCATATATTTT.